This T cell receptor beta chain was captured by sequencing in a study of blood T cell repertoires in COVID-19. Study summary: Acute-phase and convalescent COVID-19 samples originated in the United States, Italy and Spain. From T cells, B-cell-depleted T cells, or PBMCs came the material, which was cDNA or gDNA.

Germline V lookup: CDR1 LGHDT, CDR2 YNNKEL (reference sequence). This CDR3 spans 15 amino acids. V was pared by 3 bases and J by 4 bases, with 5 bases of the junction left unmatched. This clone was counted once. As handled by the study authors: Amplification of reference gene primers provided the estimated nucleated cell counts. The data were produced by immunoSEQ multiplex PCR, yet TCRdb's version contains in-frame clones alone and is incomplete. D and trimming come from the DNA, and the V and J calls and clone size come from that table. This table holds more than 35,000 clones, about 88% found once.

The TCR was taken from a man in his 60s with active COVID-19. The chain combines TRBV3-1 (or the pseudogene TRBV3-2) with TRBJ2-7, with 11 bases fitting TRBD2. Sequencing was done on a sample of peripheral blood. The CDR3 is CASSQAGTSGYEQYF. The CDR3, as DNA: TGTGCCAGCAGCCAGGCTGGGACTAGCGGATACGAGCAGTACTTC.